This TCR beta chain was documented in a study of blood T cell repertoires in COVID-19. Overall study context: Whether acute or convalescent, the COVID-19 samples came from the United States, Italy and Spain. T cells, B-cell-depleted T cells, or PBMCs provided the cDNA or gDNA that served as material.

Original handling: Reference gene primers were amplified, and this amplification served to estimate nucleated cell counts. Only in-frame clones appear in the TCRdb table, and some are missing; sequencing was by immunoSEQ multiplex PCR. The DNA was the basis for D and trimming; V, J and clone size are from that table. Seen here are some 180,000 clones, roughly four fifths observed once, and the top ten hold roughly a tenth. Germline CDR1 and CDR2: SEHNR and FQNEAQ (reference sequence). Germline trimming cut 3 bases from V and 5 bases from J; bases unmatched to any gene: 8. The CDR3 is 15 amino acids. This clone was found once.

Sequenced: peripheral blood. This clonotype originated in a man between 65 and 79 years old with active or convalescent COVID-19. The rearrangement links TRBV7-9 to TRBJ2-7; the match to TRBD1 covers 9 bases. The CDR3 is CASSFRGQGVHEQYF. The CDR3 nucleotides read TGTGCCAGCAGCTTTAGGGGACAGGGTGTCCACGAGCAGTACTTC.